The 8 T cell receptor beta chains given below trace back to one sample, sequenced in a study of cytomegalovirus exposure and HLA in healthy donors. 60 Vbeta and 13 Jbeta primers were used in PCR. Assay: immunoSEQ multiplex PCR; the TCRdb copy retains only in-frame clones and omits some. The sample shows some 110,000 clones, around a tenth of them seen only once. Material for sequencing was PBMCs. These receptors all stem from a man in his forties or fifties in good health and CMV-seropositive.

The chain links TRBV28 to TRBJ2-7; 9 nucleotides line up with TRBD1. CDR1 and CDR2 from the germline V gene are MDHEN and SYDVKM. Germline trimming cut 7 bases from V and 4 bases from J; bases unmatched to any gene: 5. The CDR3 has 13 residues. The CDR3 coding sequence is TGTGCCAGCAAGGACAGGGGTGGGTACGAGCAGTACTTC. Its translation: CASKDRGGYEQYF.

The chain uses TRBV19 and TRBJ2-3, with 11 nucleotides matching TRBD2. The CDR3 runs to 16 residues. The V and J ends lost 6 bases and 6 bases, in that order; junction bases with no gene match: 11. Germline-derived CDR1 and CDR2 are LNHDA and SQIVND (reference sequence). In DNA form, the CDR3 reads TGTGCCAGTAGATTGGGAGGTAGCGGGAGGGCGGATACGCAGTATTTT. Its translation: CASRLGGSGRADTQYF.

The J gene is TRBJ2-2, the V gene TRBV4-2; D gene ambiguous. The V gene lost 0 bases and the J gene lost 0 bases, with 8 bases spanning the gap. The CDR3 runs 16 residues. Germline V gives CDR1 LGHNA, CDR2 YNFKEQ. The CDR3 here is CASSQEQVTNTGELFF. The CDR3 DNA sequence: TGTGCCAGCAGCCAAGAGCAGGTTACGAACACCGGGGAGCTGTTTTTT.

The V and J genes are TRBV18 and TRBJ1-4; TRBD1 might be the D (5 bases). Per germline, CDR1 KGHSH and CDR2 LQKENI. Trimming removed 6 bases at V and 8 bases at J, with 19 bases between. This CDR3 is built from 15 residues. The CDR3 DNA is TGTGCCAGCTCGGCGTCCGTTCGGGGGAGGGAAAAACTGTTTTTT. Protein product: CASSASVRGREKLFF.

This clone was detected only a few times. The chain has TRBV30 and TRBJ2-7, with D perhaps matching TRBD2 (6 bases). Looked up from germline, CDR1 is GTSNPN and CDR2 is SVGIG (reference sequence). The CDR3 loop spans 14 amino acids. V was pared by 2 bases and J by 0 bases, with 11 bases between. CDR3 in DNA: TGTGCCTGGAGTAAACACGGGGGCTCCTACGAGCAGTACTTC. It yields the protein CAWSKHGGSYEQYF. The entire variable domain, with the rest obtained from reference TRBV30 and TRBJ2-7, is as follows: SQTIHQWPATLVQPVGSPLSLECTVEGTSNPNLYWYRQAAGRGLQLLFYSVGIGQISSEVPQNLSASRPQDRQFILSSKKLLLSDSGFYLCAWSKHGGSYEQYFGPGTRLTVT.

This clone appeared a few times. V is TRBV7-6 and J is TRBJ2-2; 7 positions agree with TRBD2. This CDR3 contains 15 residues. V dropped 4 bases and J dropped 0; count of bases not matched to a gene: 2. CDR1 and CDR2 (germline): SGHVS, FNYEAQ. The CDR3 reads CASSSGTTNTGELFF. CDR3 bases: TGTGCCAGCAGCTCCGGGACTACGAACACCGGGGAGCTGTTTTTT. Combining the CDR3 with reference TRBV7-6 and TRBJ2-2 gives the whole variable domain GAGVSQSPRYKVTKRGQDVALRCDPISGHVSLYWYRQALGQGPEFLTYFNYEAQQDKSGLPNDRFSAERPEGSISTLTIQRTEQRDSAMYRCASSSGTTNTGELFFGEGSRLTVL.

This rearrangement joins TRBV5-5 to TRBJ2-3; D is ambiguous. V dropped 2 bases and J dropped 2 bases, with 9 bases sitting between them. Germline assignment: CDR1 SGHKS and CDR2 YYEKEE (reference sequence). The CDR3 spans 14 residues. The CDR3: CASSFLIPTDTQYF. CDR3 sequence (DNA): TGTGCCAGCAGCTTCCTAATCCCCACAGATACGCAGTATTTT.

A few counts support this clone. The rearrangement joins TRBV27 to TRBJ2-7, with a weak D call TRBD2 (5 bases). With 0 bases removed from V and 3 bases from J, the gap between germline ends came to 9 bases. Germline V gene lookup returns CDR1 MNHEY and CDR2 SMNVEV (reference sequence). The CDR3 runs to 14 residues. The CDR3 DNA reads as TGTGCCAGCAGTTTATCCCGCGGAGGCTACGAGCAGTACTTC. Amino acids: CASSLSRGGYEQYF.